What follows are 12 T cell receptor beta chains derived from one specimen sequenced in a study of T cell changes during pregnancy in multiple sclerosis (dated by TCRdb to between 2018 and 2021). The protocol used for the library was the immunoSEQ multiplex PCR assay. TCRdb carries this immuneACCESS record with in-frame sequences only. Its versions omit some clonotypes, under half of them owing to an unresolved V gene in the studies checked, with the rest unexplained. The sample contains roughly 38,000 clones, 94% of them found a single time. The top ten hold around 8.1% of the sample. The sequences come from CD8+ T cells from peripheral blood mononuclear cells, collected in the third trimester of pregnancy. These TCRs come from a female donor with multiple sclerosis, enrolled in a pregnancy study.

The J gene is TRBJ2-1, the V gene TRBV2; D possibly corresponds to TRBD2 (6 bases). V lost 3 bases to trimming and J lost 1 base, with 10 bases between them. Looked up from germline, CDR1 is SNHLY and CDR2 is FYNNEI. CDR3 size: 15 residues. CDR3 in amino acids: CASSEGGGSYNEQFF. Written as DNA, the CDR3 is TGTGCCAGCAGTGAGGGGGGAGGATCCTACAATGAGCAGTTCTTC.

The J gene is TRBJ2-7, the V gene TRBV10-2, with 9 bases fitting TRBD1. The junction had 5 bases not matched to a gene; V was cut back by 8 bases and J by 0 bases. The CDR3 covers 14 residues. Germline CDR1 and CDR2: WSHSY and SAAADI. The CDR3 is CASHGQGSSYEQYF. Here the CDR3 DNA reads TGCGCCAGCCATGGACAGGGGAGCTCCTACGAGCAGTACTTC.

The chain uses TRBV27 and TRBJ2-1; TRBD1 matches 7 bases. The CDR3 covers 16 residues. CDR1 is MNHEY and CDR2 is SMNVEV in the germline V gene (reference sequence). Germline trimming cut 4 bases from V and 2 bases from J; bases unmatched to any gene: 8. Written as DNA, the CDR3 is TGTGCCAGCAGTTGGGAACAGGGGATCGCCTACAATGAGCAGTTCTTC. It translates to CASSWEQGIAYNEQFF.

The CDR3 nucleotides read TGTGCCAGCAGTTTAGTATCTTGGGGACTAGGAGGGGAGCAGTACTTC. It is translated as CASSLVSWGLGGEQYF. The chain has TRBV27 and TRBJ2-7; the match to TRBD2 covers 8 bases. Per the germline V gene, CDR1 is MNHEY and CDR2 is SMNVEV (reference sequence). The CDR3 runs to 16 residues. Losses at the gene ends were 2 bases for V and 7 bases for J; bases not matched to a gene: 13.

This chain connects TRBV19 to TRBJ2-7; 7 bases match TRBD2. The V and J ends lost 5 bases and 3 bases, in that order; junction bases with no gene match: 16. Germline-derived CDR1 and CDR2 are LNHDA and SQIVND (reference sequence). This CDR3 has 17 amino acids. The CDR3 DNA reads as TGTGCCAGTAGTGACGATCCCCGGGGGGAGAACTACTACGAGCAGTACTTC. Encoded protein: CASSDDPRGENYYEQYF.

The V call is TRBV2, the J call TRBJ1-1; D is unclear. V shed 4 bases and J shed 0 bases, with 12 bases lying between them. The CDR3 has 15 residues. Germline V gene data show CDR1 as SNHLY and CDR2 as FYNNEI. In DNA, the CDR3 is TGTGCCAGCAGTGGCCCAGAAGTCATGAACACTGAAGCTTTCTTT. As protein: CASSGPEVMNTEAFF. Using reference TRBV2 and TRBJ1-1 for the parts outside the CDR3, the full variable domain is EPEVTQTPSHQVTQMGQEVILRCVPISNHLYFYWYRQILGQKVEFLVSFYNNEISEKSEIFDDQFSVERPDGSNFTLKIRSTKLEDSAMYFCASSGPEVMNTEAFFGQGTRLTVV.

V usage is TRBV28 and J usage is TRBJ2-7, with D possibly being TRBD1 (6 bases). The V and J ends lost 4 bases and 1 base respectively, with 26 bases between them. This CDR3 is 19 amino acids long. The germline gives CDR1 MDHEN, CDR2 SYDVKM. The CDR3 protein is CASSSGYSNRDTISYEQYF. DNA of the CDR3: TGTGCCAGCAGTTCAGGGTATTCAAACCGGGACACCATATCCTACGAGCAGTACTTC.

As DNA, the CDR3 is TGTGCCAGCATCTCTGGAGGGAGTAACTATGGCTACACCTTC. Encoded protein: CASISGGSNYGYTF. The rearrangement joins TRBV6-6 to TRBJ1-2; no clear D gene. The V and J ends lost 7 bases and 1 base respectively, with 13 bases between them. The CDR3 has 14 amino acids. From germline, CDR1 is MNHNY and CDR2 SVGAGI (reference sequence).

J is TRBJ2-7 and V is TRBV6-1, with 7 bases lining up with TRBD1. Trimming removed 6 bases from V and 5 bases from J; junction bases left unmatched: 7. The CDR3 spans 13 residues. Germline V gene data show CDR1 as MNHNS and CDR2 as SASEGT. The CDR3 loop reads CASSDRDSDEQYF. CDR3 bases: TGTGCCAGCAGCGATCGGGACAGCGACGAGCAGTACTTC.

This clone has only one observation. The chain is built from TRBV2 and TRBJ2-5; TRBD2 matches at 10 bases. V lost 7 bases to trimming and J lost 1 base; unmatched junction nucleotides: 3. Germline loops: CDR1 SNHLY, CDR2 FYNNEI. The CDR3 contains 14 residues. The DNA for the CDR3 is TGTGCCAGCAAATTAGCGGGAGGCCAAGAGACCCAGTACTTC. This translates into CASKLAGGQETQYF.

As DNA, the CDR3 is TGTGCCAGCAGTTACTCGACTAGCGGGAGTTCCGAGCAGTACTTC. It translates to CASSYSTSGSSEQYF. V is TRBV6-5 and J is TRBJ2-7; 12 bases map to TRBD2. V shed 0 bases, J shed 6 bases, and the junction held 3 bases outside the gene matches. Germline lookup yields CDR1 MNHEY and CDR2 SVGAGI. The length of the CDR3 is 15 residues.

The chain is built from TRBV19 and TRBJ2-1; unclear D gene. The V gene lost 5 bases and the J gene lost 3 bases, with 5 bases spanning the gap. Looked up from germline, CDR1 is LNHDA and CDR2 is SQIVND (reference sequence). The CDR3 sequence is 12 residues long. The chain's CDR3 is CASSWSYNEQFF. The CDR3 nucleotides read TGTGCCAGTAGTTGGAGCTACAATGAGCAGTTCTTC.